This T cell receptor (beta chain) came from a study of T cell responses to AZD1222 COVID-19 vaccine. Study-level results: The donor group comprised mostly white British people and more females; the analysis possibly underestimated clonal diversity. Only after the peak T cell response were repertoires sampled. Baseline serostatus was positive in only a handful of AZD1222 recipients. Elevations in Spike-specific TCR breadth and depth followed administration of two AZD1222 doses.

With V trimmed by 3 bases and J by 7 bases, 4 bases remained unmatched. CDR1 and CDR2 (germline): SGDLS, YYNGEE. The CDR3 extends over 13 amino acids. This clone was recorded only once. What it binds is unknown. This table comes from immunoSEQ multiplex PCR, and its TCRdb copy is limited to in-frame clones, with some not included. Of approximately 140,000 clones in the sample, approximately 92% were seen once. The V call is TRBV9, the J call TRBJ2-1; 7 bases align to TRBD1. The TCR sequence derives from an adult who received the AZD1222 COVID-19 vaccine. The sample here was peripheral blood, taken 28 days after the second AZD1222 dose. The CDR3: CASSADRFNEQFF. CDR3 bases: TGTGCCAGCAGCGCGGACAGGTTTAATGAGCAGTTCTTC.